Following are 9 T cell receptor beta chains from one sample sequenced in a study of shared clonotypes between healthy human individuals. Sequencing used immunoSEQ multiplex PCR; TCRdb keeps in-frame clones, though not all of them. The table has a few hundred thousand clones, 60% to 80% seen once; the top ten hold around 10%. Sequenced: memory CD4+ T cells sorted from blood. The subset was: CD45RA-negative fraction. Every receptor here comes from a man under 40 in good health.

The rearrangement joins TRBV7-9 to TRBJ1-5; D gene unclear. Trimming removed 3 bases at V and 0 bases at J, with 6 bases between. CDR3 size: 14 residues. Germline lookup yields CDR1 SEHNR and CDR2 FQNEAQ (reference sequence). Here the CDR3 reads CASSFEGSNQPQHF. The CDR3 DNA reads as TGTGCCAGCAGCTTTGAGGGTAGCAATCAGCCCCAGCATTTT.

V and J are TRBV7-8 and TRBJ1-3; the match to TRBD1 covers 9 bases. V gave up 5 bases and J gave up 0 bases; unmatched junction bases: 14. This CDR3 spans 19 amino acids. Germline CDR1 SGHVS, CDR2 FQNEAQ. CDR3 in DNA: TGTGCCAGCAGCCCAGACAGGGGGTTAGGACAAAGCTCTGGAAACACCATATATTTT. Its translation is CASSPDRGLGQSSGNTIYF.

The V call is TRBV7-9, the J call TRBJ2-7, with D uncertain. The CDR3 runs 14 residues. The V end was cut by 6 bases, the J end by 3 bases, with 15 bases between. Per germline, CDR1 SEHNR and CDR2 FQNEAQ (reference sequence). The CDR3 loop reads CASRVVGVGYEQYF. For the CDR3, the DNA is TGTGCCAGCAGGGTCGTAGGCGTGGGCTACGAGCAGTACTTC.

J is TRBJ2-7 and V is TRBV9; D gene ambiguous. CDR3 length: 12 residues. Germline CDR1 and CDR2: SGDLS and YYNGEE. V was clipped by 5 bases and J by 3 bases, with 9 bases between them. The CDR3 DNA reads as TGTGCCAGCAGTCCTGGATACTACGAGCAGTACTTC. Its protein is CASSPGYYEQYF. The whole variable domain, filled in from reference TRBV9 and TRBJ2-7, reads DSGVTQTPKHLITATGQRVTLRCSPRSGDLSVYWYQQSLDQGLQFLIQYYNGEERAKGNILERFSAQQFPDLHSELNLSSLELGDSALYFCASSPGYYEQYFGPGTRLTVT.

This sequence joins TRBV29-1 and TRBJ1-4; D may be TRBD1 (6 bases). The CDR3 sequence is 11 residues long. The V gene lost 7 bases and the J gene lost 5 bases, with 8 bases spanning the gap. The germline V gene has CDR1 SQVTM and CDR2 ANQGSEA. The CDR3 reads CSGGQNEKLFF. The CDR3 bases are TGCAGCGGGGGACAAAATGAAAAACTGTTTTTT.

The chain is built from TRBV19 and TRBJ1-3, with D tentatively TRBD1 (5 bases). The germline CDR1 and CDR2 sequences are LNHDA and SQIVND (reference sequence). The length of the CDR3 is 14 residues. The V and J ends lost 5 bases and 0 bases respectively, with 8 bases between them. The CDR3 region has the DNA TGTGCCAGTAGTTGGGGCTCCTCTGGAAACACCATATATTTT. It is translated as CASSWGSSGNTIYF.

Of note for this clone: Other DNA sequences of this sample code for an identical CDR3. This chain uses TRBV4-3 with TRBJ2-1; 9 bases are shared with TRBD2. Per germline, CDR1 LGHNA and CDR2 YSLEER. This CDR3 has 15 residues. Trimming cost V 0 bases and J 4 bases; bases outside gene matches: 1. CDR3 residues: CASSQELAGYNEQFF. CDR3 sequence (DNA): TGCGCCAGCAGCCAAGAACTAGCGGGTTACAATGAGCAGTTCTTC.

The count of this clone is one. The genes are TRBV19 and TRBJ2-1, with TRBD1 as a possible D gene (6 bases). The CDR3 has 16 residues. V lost 1 base and J lost 4, with 14 bases in between. Germline loops: CDR1 LNHDA, CDR2 SQIVND (reference sequence). CDR3 in DNA: TGTGCCAGTAGTATAGCTACAGGGACCCCTTACAATGAGCAGTTCTTC. Translated: CASSIATGTPYNEQFF.

There are a few counts of this clone. V is TRBV29-1 and J is TRBJ1-1; TRBD1 agrees at 7 bases. Germline-derived CDR1 and CDR2 are SQVTM and ANQGSEA. With V trimmed by 6 bases and J by 4 bases, 8 bases remained unmatched. The CDR3 sequence is 13 residues long. This chain's CDR3 is CSVREQGGTEAFF. CDR3 coding DNA: TGCAGCGTGAGGGAGCAGGGGGGCACTGAAGCTTTCTTT.